This TCR beta chain derives from a study of identical twins. This clonotype was observed once. The germline gives CDR1 KGHDR, CDR2 SFDVKD. CDR3 length equals 16 residues. The V gene end was trimmed by 3 bases and the J gene end by 2 bases; junction bases not matched to a gene: 2. Template switching added a universal primer binding site, and final cDNA carried unique molecular identifiers. MiXCR was run by TCRdb on the 5' RACE reads, yielding one entry per CDR3 protein. Of 450,000 or so distinct CDR3 sequences listed, roughly 24% are singletons. The same sample was also studied in work on T cells expressing NK-cell markers.

What was sequenced was CD4+ T cells sorted from blood. This receptor was obtained from a woman under 30 in good health. The chain links TRBV24-1 to TRBJ2-1; 11 positions match TRBD2. The CDR3 DNA reads as TGTGCCACCAGTGATACTAGCGGGGGTCCCTACAATGAGCAGTTCTTC. Translated, it gives CATSDTSGGPYNEQFF.